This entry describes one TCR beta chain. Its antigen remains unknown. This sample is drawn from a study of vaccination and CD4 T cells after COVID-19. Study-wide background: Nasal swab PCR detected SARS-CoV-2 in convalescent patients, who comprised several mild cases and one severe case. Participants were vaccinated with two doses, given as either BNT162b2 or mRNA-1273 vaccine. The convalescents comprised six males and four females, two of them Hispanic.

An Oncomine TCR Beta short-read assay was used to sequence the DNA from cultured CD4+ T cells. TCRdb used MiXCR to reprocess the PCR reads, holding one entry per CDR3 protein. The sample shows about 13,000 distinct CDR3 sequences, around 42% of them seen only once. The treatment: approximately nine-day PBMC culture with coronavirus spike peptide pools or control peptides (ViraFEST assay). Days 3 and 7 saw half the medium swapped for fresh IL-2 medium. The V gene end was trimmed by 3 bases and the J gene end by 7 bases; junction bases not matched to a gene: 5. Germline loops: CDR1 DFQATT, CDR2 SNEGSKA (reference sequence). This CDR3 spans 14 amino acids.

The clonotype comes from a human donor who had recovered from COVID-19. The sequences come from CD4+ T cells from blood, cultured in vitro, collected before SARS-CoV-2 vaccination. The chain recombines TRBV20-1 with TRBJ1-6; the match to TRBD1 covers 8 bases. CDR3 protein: CSASQTGDNSPLHF. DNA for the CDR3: TGCAGTGCTAGCCAGACAGGGGACAATTCACCCCTCCACTTT.